The present entry profiles one T cell receptor beta chain with its context. Sequencing used immunoSEQ multiplex PCR; TCRdb keeps in-frame clones, though not all of them. This table has over 350,000 clones, approximately 87% appearing once. The sample originates from a study of blood T cell repertoires in COVID-19. In the study overall: Specimens from acute and convalescent COVID-19 originated in the United States, Italy and Spain.

Looked up from germline, CDR1 is SQVTM and CDR2 is ANQGSEA. The CDR3 is made up of 14 amino acids. The V end lost 5 bases, the J end lost 0 bases, and 13 bases lay between the germline ends. The chain has TRBV29-1 and TRBJ1-1; D possibly corresponds to TRBD1 (6 bases). The specimen was PBMCs or T cells enriched from blood (not recorded which). This sequence originates from a woman under 40 with acute COVID-19. The CDR3 spells CSVTGRQVNTEAFF. In DNA, the CDR3 is TGCAGCGTTACCGGTAGACAGGTGAACACTGAAGCTTTCTTT.